This passage covers 30 T cell receptor beta chains from one sample sequenced in a study of identical twins. Via MiXCR, TCRdb re-called the 5' RACE reads, giving one row per CDR3 protein. This sample has approximately 94,000 distinct CDR3 sequences, with roughly 6% found just once. The sample comprised memory T cells sorted from blood. The receptors were sampled from a woman in her 50s in good health.

This clonotype was counted many times. This rearrangement joins TRBV5-1 to TRBJ2-7, with TRBD1 identical over 9 bases. Germline CDR1 and CDR2: SGHRS and YFSETQ. Trimming at V came to 4 bases and at J to 3 bases, leaving 8 bases not matched to a gene. This CDR3 spans 15 amino acids. CDR3 residues: CASSATGTGSYEQYF. The CDR3 coding sequence is TGCGCCAGCAGCGCCACCGGGACAGGGAGCTACGAGCAGTACTTC.

This clonotype has at least ten counts. The chain carries TRBV6-5 and TRBJ1-1, with D unclear. Germline V gene data show CDR1 as MNHEY and CDR2 as SVGAGI. The CDR3 contains 16 residues. V lost 0 bases and J 2 bases, leaving 13 bases between the germline ends. In DNA form, the CDR3 reads TGTGCCAGCAGTTACTCTGTGGCAGCTCTTAACACTGAAGCTTTCTTT. This gives the protein CASSYSVAALNTEAFF.

This clonotype showed up many times. V and J are TRBV20-1 and TRBJ2-3; D is uncertain. This CDR3 has 13 amino acids. Trimming removed 6 bases at V and 6 bases at J, with 16 bases between. Germline loops: CDR1 DFQATT, CDR2 SNEGSKA (reference sequence). The CDR3: CSAPLGVTDTQYF. CDR3 sequence (DNA): TGCAGTGCCCCCCTCGGTGTTACGGATACGCAGTATTTT.

This clonotype appeared many times. The chain employs TRBV7-8 and TRBJ2-5; 14 bases align to TRBD2. The CDR3 runs to 15 residues. CDR1 is SGHVS, CDR2 FQNEAQ, per germline. V lost 3 bases and J lost 5; bases outside the gene matches: 2. The CDR3 bases are TGTGCCAGCAGCTTCCGGACTAGCGGGGGGGAGACCCAGTACTTC. Amino acid sequence: CASSFRTSGGETQYF.

The rearrangement links TRBV19 to TRBJ1-2; 12 bases line up with TRBD1. The CDR3 runs 16 residues. Germline CDR1 and CDR2: LNHDA and SQIVND (reference sequence). V shed 5 bases and J 6 bases; nucleotides not matched to a gene: 10. For the CDR3, the DNA is TGTGCCAGTAGTCCCGGGACAGGGGGCGTTAAGAATGGCTACACCTTC. Protein sequence: CASSPGTGGVKNGYTF.

Ten or more counts support this clonotype. The chain employs TRBV7-9 and TRBJ2-1, with 12 bases aligning to TRBD2. V lost 5 bases and J lost 8; bases outside the gene matches: 10. The CDR3 runs 16 residues. The germline CDR1 and CDR2 sequences are SEHNR and FQNEAQ (reference sequence). The CDR3 coding sequence is TGTGCCAGCAGCCCCCCGCCTAGCGGGAGGGCTGATGAGCAGTTCTTC. This encodes CASSPPPSGRADEQFF.

This clonotype was counted at least ten times. The chain carries TRBV6-5 and TRBJ2-7; 10 bases are a match to TRBD2. This CDR3 has 14 amino acids. V lost 6 bases and J lost 6; bases outside the gene matches: 8. Per germline, CDR1 MNHEY and CDR2 SVGAGI. As DNA, the CDR3 is TGTGCCAGCAGCGAGCGGGAGGGCCCATTCGAGCAGTACTTC. Translating it yields CASSEREGPFEQYF.

This clonotype was found many times. The V call is TRBV20-1, the J call TRBJ2-7, with TRBD1 identical over 8 bases. This CDR3 region has 12 residues. The V and J ends lost 5 bases and 1 base, in that order; junction bases with no gene match: 1. Germline CDR1 is DFQATT and CDR2 is SNEGSKA (reference sequence). In DNA, the CDR3 is TGCAGTGCTGACAGGGGATCCTACGAGCAGTACTTC. It specifies CSADRGSYEQYF.

In this sample, this clonotype turned up a few times. The chain employs TRBV7-2 and TRBJ2-1; D possibly corresponds to TRBD1 (5 bases). Trimming pared 1 base from V and 6 bases from J, leaving 10 bases between. Germline CDR1 is SGHTA and CDR2 is FQGNSA. This CDR3 has 14 amino acids. The CDR3 loop is CASSLDRKTNEQFF. CDR3 in DNA: TGTGCCAGCAGCTTAGACAGGAAAACCAATGAGCAGTTCTTC.

This clonotype was seen many times. Here the CDR3 DNA reads TGTGCCACCAGTGACAGGGGCAATCAGCCCCAGCATTTT. It specifies CATSDRGNQPQHF. The chain uses TRBV24-1 and TRBJ1-5; the D gene is possibly TRBD1 (5 bases). Deletions cut 4 bases from V and 2 bases from J, with 5 bases between. The germline CDR1 and CDR2 sequences are KGHDR and SFDVKD. The CDR3 covers 13 residues.

In this sample, this clonotype turned up many times. The V gene is TRBV27, the J gene TRBJ2-1; 10 nucleotides agree with TRBD2. Germline-derived CDR1 and CDR2 are MNHEY and SMNVEV (reference sequence). V lost 5 bases, J lost 6 bases, and 7 bases stayed unmatched. This CDR3 is 15 amino acids long. CDR3 amino acids: CASSLAGVRGNEQFF. DNA of the CDR3: TGTGCCAGCAGTCTAGCGGGAGTTAGGGGCAATGAGCAGTTCTTC.

V and J are TRBV7-8 and TRBJ2-1, with 8 bases identical to TRBD2. V was pared by 1 base and J by 14 bases, with 7 bases of the junction left unmatched. This CDR3 has 13 amino acids. Per germline, CDR1 SGHVS and CDR2 FQNEAQ. DNA for the CDR3: TGTGCCAGCAGCTTAGGGGTAGCGGGATCGAAGTTCTTC. It yields the protein CASSLGVAGSKFF.

This clonotype occurred many times. This sequence joins TRBV4-1 and TRBJ2-6; 10 nucleotides align to TRBD1. CDR1 and CDR2 from the germline V gene are MGHRA and YSYEKL. The CDR3 contains 18 residues. V trimming: 5 bases; J trimming: 0 bases; junction bases outside the gene matches: 7. The CDR3, as DNA: TGCGCCAGCAGCAGAGCCGGGACAGGGGACTCTGGGGCCAACGTCCTGACTTTC. Amino acid sequence: CASSRAGTGDSGANVLTF.

This clonotype was seen only a few times. V and J are TRBV30 and TRBJ2-7; TRBD1 might be the D (5 bases). The CDR3 consists of 13 residues. The germline V gene encodes CDR1 GTSNPN and CDR2 SVGIG (reference sequence). The V end was cut by 2 bases, the J end by 7 bases, with 15 bases between. CDR3 loop: CAWSKGILDEQYF. The CDR3 bases are TGTGCCTGGAGTAAGGGGATACTTGATGAGCAGTACTTC. Together with reference TRBV30 and TRBJ2-7, the CDR3 gives the full variable domain: SQTIHQWPATLVQPVGSPLSLECTVEGTSNPNLYWYRQAAGRGLQLLFYSVGIGQISSEVPQNLSASRPQDRQFILSSKKLLLSDSGFYLCAWSKGILDEQYFGPGTRLTVT.

This clonotype was counted ten times or more. The chain recombines TRBV24-1 with TRBJ2-2, with D possibly matching TRBD2 (6 bases). Germline lookup yields CDR1 KGHDR and CDR2 SFDVKD. This CDR3 is 17 amino acids long. Trimming cost V 4 bases and J 0 bases, with 14 bases left between them. The CDR3 spells CATSEAGTASNTGELFF. In nucleotides, the CDR3 is TGTGCCACCAGTGAAGCCGGGACTGCCTCGAACACCGGGGAGCTGTTTTTT.

A few counts support this clonotype. The gene calls are TRBV20-1 and TRBJ2-1, with D possibly called TRBD1 or TRBD2 (5 bases each). Germline CDR1 DFQATT, CDR2 SNEGSKA (reference sequence). This CDR3 region has 15 residues. Between the trimmed V and J ends, which lost 6 bases and 6 bases, there was a span of 21 bases. The CDR3 nucleotides are TGCAGTGCGCGTGGCTATCAGGGAGACCCCAATGAGCAGTTCTTC. Protein: CSARGYQGDPNEQFF.

The J gene is TRBJ1-1, the V gene TRBV29-1; tentatively, D is TRBD1 (5 bases). The CDR3 is 12 residues long. V was pared by 5 bases and J by 9 bases, with 16 bases between. Germline V gene lookup returns CDR1 SQVTM and CDR2 ANQGSEA. CDR3 in DNA: TGCAGCGTTTCCGCGGGGACGGAAAAAGCTTTCTTT. It specifies CSVSAGTEKAFF.

This clonotype showed up many times. The chain carries TRBV30 and TRBJ1-1; D is possibly TRBD1 (6 bases). Trimming shortened V by 2 bases and J by 8 bases, and 12 bases separated the two germline ends. This CDR3 has 12 residues. Germline V lookup: CDR1 GTSNPN, CDR2 SVGIG (reference sequence). As DNA, the CDR3 is TGTGCCTGGAGTCGGGGGGCAAGGGAAGCTTTCTTT. This gives the protein CAWSRGAREAFF.

Many counts were recorded for this clonotype. The chain combines TRBV5-4 with TRBJ2-5; 16 nucleotides match TRBD2. This CDR3 region has 17 residues. In germline, CDR1 is SGHNT, CDR2 YYREEE (reference sequence). V shed 4 bases, J shed 5 bases, and the junction held 8 bases outside the gene matches. The DNA for the CDR3 is TGTGCCAGCAGCGAGGGACTAGCGGGAGGGGCCGGCGAGACCCAGTACTTC. It translates to CASSEGLAGGAGETQYF. The full variable domain, with the rest looked up from reference TRBV5-4 and TRBJ2-5, is ETGVTQSPTHLIKTRGQQVTLRCSSQSGHNTVSWYQQALGQGPQFIFQYYREEENGRGNFPPRFSGLQFPNYSSELNVNALELDDSALYLCASSEGLAGGAGETQYFGPGTRLLVL.

This clonotype was seen many times. In DNA, the CDR3 is TGTGCCAGCAGGGTGACCCTGTGGGAGACCCAGTACTTC. Translating gives CASRVTLWETQYF. The chain carries TRBV2 and TRBJ2-5; D ambiguous. This CDR3 contains 13 residues. Germline CDR1 and CDR2: SNHLY and FYNNEI. V dropped 6 bases and J dropped 5 bases, with 13 bases sitting between them.

This clonotype was recorded a few times. The CDR3 protein is CASSLTAVAQSGTDTQYF. CDR3 nucleotides: TGTGCCAGCAGCTTAACGGCGGTAGCTCAGAGTGGCACAGATACGCAGTATTTT. The rearrangement links TRBV7-3 to TRBJ2-3; D is unresolved. Germline-derived CDR1 and CDR2 are SGHTA and FQGTGA. CDR3 length: 18 amino acids. The germline V and J ends were trimmed by 0 bases and 1 base, with 17 bases remaining between them.

This clonotype has just a few counts. V and J are TRBV30 and TRBJ2-1; 7 bases match TRBD2. CDR3 size: 12 residues. CDR1 is GTSNPN and CDR2 is SVGIG in the germline V gene (reference sequence). V lost 4 bases and J lost 9; bases outside the gene matches: 6. The CDR3 reads CAWIRTRGEQFF. The CDR3 nucleotides are TGTGCCTGGATTAGGACTAGAGGTGAGCAGTTCTTC.

This chain joins TRBV30 and TRBJ2-7; 7 positions agree with TRBD1. V lost 0 bases and J lost 2; bases outside the gene matches: 13. CDR1 and CDR2 (germline): GTSNPN, SVGIG (reference sequence). The CDR3 has 17 amino acids. In DNA form, the CDR3 reads TGTGCCTGGAGTGTAAATGGTCTCGGACAGGTAGCCTACGAGCAGTACTTC. This gives the protein CAWSVNGLGQVAYEQYF.

This clonotype occurred many times. This sequence joins TRBV5-1 and TRBJ2-1, with 10 bases lining up with TRBD2. Germline CDR1 SGHRS, CDR2 YFSETQ. With V trimmed by 4 bases and J by 4 bases, 8 bases remained unmatched. The CDR3 contains 16 residues. The DNA of the CDR3 is TGCGCCAGCAGCCCCCGGACTAGCGGTCTTTACAATGAGCAGTTCTTC. Its translation: CASSPRTSGLYNEQFF.

V is TRBV19 and J is TRBJ2-4; 10 bases match TRBD1. This CDR3 comprises 19 residues. Trimming at V came to 3 bases and at J to 3 bases, leaving 14 bases not matched to a gene. Germline lookup yields CDR1 LNHDA and CDR2 SQIVND (reference sequence). The DNA of the CDR3 is TGTGCCAGTAGTATTGGGAGACAGGGGGCGTCCATTCTCAAAAACATTCAGTACTTC. It is translated as CASSIGRQGASILKNIQYF. Based on the CDR3 plus reference TRBV19 and TRBJ2-4, the full variable domain is DGGITQSPKYLFRKEGQNVTLSCEQNLNHDAMYWYRQDPGQGLRLIYYSQIVNDFQKGDIAEGYSVSREKKESFPLTVTSAQKNPTAFYLCASSIGRQGASILKNIQYFGAGTRLSVL.

This clonotype was seen at least ten times. The chain couples TRBV6-1 to TRBJ2-7; 13 bases fit TRBD2. The CDR3 has 14 amino acids. V lost 10 bases and J lost 5; bases outside the gene matches: 8. Germline V CDR1 and CDR2: MNHNS, SASEGT. The DNA for the CDR3 is TGTGCCACCTCCGCGACTAGCGGGAGGAACGAGCAGTACTTC. This sequence encodes CATSATSGRNEQYF.

The CDR3 loop is CASSSWAASGIFTDTQYF. The CDR3 DNA follows: TGTGCCAGCAGCTCTTGGGCTGCTAGCGGGATTTTCACAGATACGCAGTATTTT. The chain has TRBV11-2 and TRBJ2-3; 9 bases fit TRBD2. Germline CDR1 reads SGHAT; CDR2 reads FQNNGV. V trimming: 4 bases; J trimming: 2 bases; junction bases outside the gene matches: 13. The CDR3 covers 18 residues.

This clonotype was recorded many times. The chain couples TRBV12-3 or TRBV12-4 to TRBJ2-7, with D possibly TRBD1 on 7 matching bases. V dropped 1 base and J dropped 6 bases, with 13 bases sitting between them. CDR3 length: 14 amino acids. CDR3 DNA: TGTGCCAGCAGTTTAGGCAGGGGGGCAGCCGAGCAGTACTTC. Its protein is CASSLGRGAAEQYF.

A note on this clonotype: This may be a read error, as it is one base from a much larger clone. The V call is TRBV5-1, the J call TRBJ2-2; the D gene is possibly TRBD2 (6 bases). This CDR3 comprises 14 residues. Per germline, CDR1 SGHRS and CDR2 YFSETQ. The CDR3 here is CASSLDLTTGGLFF. CDR3 coding DNA: TGCGCCAGCAGCTTGGATCTAACGACCGGGGGGCTGTTTTTT. Together with reference TRBV5-1 and TRBJ2-2, the CDR3 gives the full variable domain: KAGVTQTPRYLIKTRGQQVTLSCSPISGHRSVSWYQQTPGQGLQFLFEYFSETQRNKGNFPGRFSGRQFSNSRSEMNVSTLELGDSALYLCASSLDLTTGGLFFGEGSRLTVL.

This clonotype showed up many times. The genes are TRBV7-9 and TRBJ2-7; D possibly corresponds to TRBD2 (6 bases). V was cut by 7 bases and J by 3 bases, with 22 bases left in between. The CDR3 loop spans 16 amino acids. CDR1 is SEHNR and CDR2 is FQNEAQ in the germline V gene (reference sequence). This CDR3 is CASTSGTGGKDYEQYF. DNA for the CDR3: TGTGCCAGCACCTCCGGGACTGGCGGGAAAGACTACGAGCAGTACTTC.